Each of the 5 T cell receptor beta chains below was sequenced from the same sample in a study of monozygotic twins with inflammatory bowel disease. TCRdb re-called the 5' RACE reads; every CDR3 protein appears as one record, without DNA. The table counts over 110,000 distinct CDR3 sequences; 2% to 3% lies in the top ten. Sequencing used blood. Receptors were obtained from a human donor with ulcerative colitis or Crohn's disease, or a healthy co-twin of an affected twin (not recorded which).

The chain uses TRBV7-2 and TRBJ2-3; TCRdb's D gene call, TRBD1, goes unchecked for lack of DNA. This CDR3 comprises 14 residues. Germline V lookup: CDR1 SGHTA, CDR2 FQGNSA. CDR3 loop: CASSPRQSTDTQYF.

The V and J genes are TRBV7-2 and TRBJ2-3; no DNA is available, so the TRBD1 call from TCRdb remains unchecked. CDR3 length: 15 residues. Germline-derived CDR1 and CDR2 are SGHTA and FQGNSA. Here the CDR3 reads CASSLVGADTDTQYF.

The V gene is TRBV27, the J gene TRBJ1-2; without DNA, the TCRdb call of TRBD1 cannot be checked. Germline-derived CDR1 and CDR2 are MNHEY and SMNVEV (reference sequence). This CDR3 has 17 amino acids. This CDR3 is CASSPEDRAPKLDGYTF.

Judged by frequency, this clonotype is medium-sized. The chain couples TRBV2 to TRBJ2-7; there is no DNA to check the TCRdb D call of TRBD1. The CDR3 has 14 amino acids. CDR1 SNHLY and CDR2 FYNNEI come from the germline V gene. CDR3 protein: CARGRVGATYEQYF.

CDR3 loop: CASSSSGTSGYNEQFF. This sequence joins TRBV7-6 and TRBJ2-1; checking the TCRdb D call of TRBD2 is not possible without DNA. The CDR3 length is 16 residues. Germline values: CDR1 SGHVS, CDR2 FNYEAQ.